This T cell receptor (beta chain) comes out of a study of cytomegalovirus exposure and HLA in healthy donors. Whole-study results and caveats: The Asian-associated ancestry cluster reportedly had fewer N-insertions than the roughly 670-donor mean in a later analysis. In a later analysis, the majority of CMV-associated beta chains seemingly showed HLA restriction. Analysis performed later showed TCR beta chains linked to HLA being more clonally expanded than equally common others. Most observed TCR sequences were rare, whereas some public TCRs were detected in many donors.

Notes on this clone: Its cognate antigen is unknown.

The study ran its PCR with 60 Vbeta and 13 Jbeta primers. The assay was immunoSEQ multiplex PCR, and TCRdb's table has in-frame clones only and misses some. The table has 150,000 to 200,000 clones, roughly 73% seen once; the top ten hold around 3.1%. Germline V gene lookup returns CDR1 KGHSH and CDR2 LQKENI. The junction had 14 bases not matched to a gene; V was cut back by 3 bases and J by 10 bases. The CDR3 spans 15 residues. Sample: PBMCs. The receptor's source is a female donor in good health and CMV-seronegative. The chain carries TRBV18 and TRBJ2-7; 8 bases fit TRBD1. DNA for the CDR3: TGTGCCAGCTCACCTGGACAGGGTAGTCAATACTCCCAGTACTTC. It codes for CASSPGQGSQYSQYF. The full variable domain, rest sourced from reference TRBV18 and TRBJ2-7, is NAGVMQNPRHLVRRRGQEARLRCSPMKGHSHVYWYRQLPEEGLKFMVYLQKENIIDESGMPKERFSAEFPKEGPSILRIQQVVRGDSAAYFCASSPGQGSQYSQYFGPGTRLTVT.